This entry features one T cell receptor (beta chain) sequence. This entry is derived from a study of cytomegalovirus exposure and HLA in healthy donors. TCRdb keeps only in-frame clones here, not all; method: immunoSEQ multiplex PCR. In the table there are roughly 250,000 clones, about 83% of which are singletons. CDR3 length equals 14 residues. The germline gives CDR1 SEHNR, CDR2 FQNEAQ (reference sequence). Trimming cost V 3 bases and J 0 bases, with 6 bases left between them. This clonotype originated in a man between 18 and 35 years old in good health and CMV-seronegative. This chain links TRBV7-9 with TRBJ2-1; D may be TRBD2 (6 bases). The sequenced sample was PBMCs. The CDR3 protein is CASSFGSSYNEQFF. The CDR3 nucleotides are TGTGCCAGCAGCTTCGGGAGCTCCTACAATGAGCAGTTCTTC.